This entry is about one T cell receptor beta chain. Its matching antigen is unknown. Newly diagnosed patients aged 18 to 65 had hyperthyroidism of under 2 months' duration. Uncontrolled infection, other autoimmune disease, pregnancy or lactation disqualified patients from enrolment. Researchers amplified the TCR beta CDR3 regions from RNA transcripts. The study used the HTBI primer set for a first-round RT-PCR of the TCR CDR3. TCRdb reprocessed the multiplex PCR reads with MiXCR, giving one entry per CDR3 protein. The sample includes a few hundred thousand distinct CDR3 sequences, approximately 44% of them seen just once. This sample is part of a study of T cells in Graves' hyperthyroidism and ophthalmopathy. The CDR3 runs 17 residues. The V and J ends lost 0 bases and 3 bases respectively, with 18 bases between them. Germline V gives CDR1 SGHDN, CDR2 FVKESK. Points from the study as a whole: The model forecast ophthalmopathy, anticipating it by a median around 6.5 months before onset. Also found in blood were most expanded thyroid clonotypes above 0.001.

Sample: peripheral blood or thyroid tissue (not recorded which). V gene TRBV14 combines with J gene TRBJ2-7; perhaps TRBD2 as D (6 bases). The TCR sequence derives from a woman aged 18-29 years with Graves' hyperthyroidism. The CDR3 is CASSQDGGREKYYEQYF. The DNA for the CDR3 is TGTGCCAGCAGCCAAGATGGCGGGCGGGAAAAATACTACGAGCAGTACTTC.